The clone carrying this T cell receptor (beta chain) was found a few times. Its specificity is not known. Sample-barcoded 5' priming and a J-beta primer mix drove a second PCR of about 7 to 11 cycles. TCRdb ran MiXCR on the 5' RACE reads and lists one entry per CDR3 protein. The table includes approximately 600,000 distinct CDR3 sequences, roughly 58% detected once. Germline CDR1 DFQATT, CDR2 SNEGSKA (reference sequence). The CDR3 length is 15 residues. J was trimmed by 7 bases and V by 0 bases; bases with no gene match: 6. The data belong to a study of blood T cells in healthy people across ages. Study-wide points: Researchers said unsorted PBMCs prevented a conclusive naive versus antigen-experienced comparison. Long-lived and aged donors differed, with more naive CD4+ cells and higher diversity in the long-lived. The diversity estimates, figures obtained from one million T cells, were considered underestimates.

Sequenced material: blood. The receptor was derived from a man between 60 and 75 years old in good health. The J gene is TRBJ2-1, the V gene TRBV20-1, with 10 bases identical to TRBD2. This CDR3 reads CSARDPSGGGNEQFF. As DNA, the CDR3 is TGCAGTGCTAGAGATCCTAGCGGGGGAGGTAATGAGCAGTTCTTC.